The 15 T cell receptor beta chains presented below share a single source sample, sequenced in a study of blood T cell repertoires in COVID-19. Measured with immunoSEQ multiplex PCR; TCRdb has only the in-frame clones, and not every one. The table records hundreds of thousands of clones, around 83% of them present only once. Source material: peripheral blood. All receptors come from a woman in her forties or fifties with acute or convalescent COVID-19.

V gene TRBV9 combines with J gene TRBJ2-1; D unresolved. The CDR3 spans 13 residues. CDR1 is SGDLS, CDR2 YYNGEE, per germline. V gave up 4 bases and J gave up 4 bases, with 9 bases separating them. CDR3 protein: CASSPQVYNEQFF. Here the CDR3 DNA reads TGTGCCAGCAGCCCTCAGGTGTACAATGAGCAGTTCTTC.

The genes are TRBV28 and TRBJ1-5, with D uncertain. This CDR3 is built from 14 residues. V was shortened by 1 base and J by 1 base, with 5 bases between the two germline ends. Germline loops: CDR1 MDHEN, CDR2 SYDVKM. The CDR3 region is CASSLSGSNQPQHF. The CDR3 DNA reads as TGTGCCAGCAGTTTATCCGGGAGCAATCAGCCCCAGCATTTT. The entire variable domain, with the rest obtained from reference TRBV28 and TRBJ1-5, is as follows: DVKVTQSSRYLVKRTGEKVFLECVQDMDHENMFWYRQDPGLGLRLIYFSYDVKMKEKGDIPEGYSVSREKKERFSLILESASTNQTSMYLCASSLSGSNQPQHFGDGTRLSIL.

A remark on this clone: Other DNA sequences in this sample translate to the same CDR3. This CDR3 reads CASSESRNTEAFF. In nucleotides, the CDR3 is TGCGCCAGCAGTGAGTCGAGAAACACTGAAGCTTTCTTT. The rearrangement uses TRBV10-2 and TRBJ1-1; no clear D. Trimming took off 0 bases at V and 2 bases at J, with 4 bases between the two ends. Germline V CDR1 and CDR2: WSHSY, SAAADI. The CDR3 is made up of 13 amino acids.

The chain couples TRBV7-8 to TRBJ1-2; 7 nucleotides match TRBD1. J gave up 7 bases and V 2 bases, and 16 bases lay outside the gene matches. CDR1 and CDR2 (germline): SGHVS, FQNEAQ. This CDR3 comprises 17 residues. CDR3 in amino acids: CASSLLGQASRLGGYTF. The CDR3, as DNA: TGTGCCAGCAGCTTATTAGGACAGGCGTCGAGGTTGGGTGGCTACACCTTC.

This sequence joins TRBV9 and TRBJ2-7; maybe TRBD1 (6 bases). The CDR3 spans 14 residues. Trimming removed 2 bases from V and 3 bases from J, with 12 bases in between. Germline loops: CDR1 SGDLS, CDR2 YYNGEE. CDR3 in amino acids: CASSVSGTLYEQYF. CDR3 nucleotide sequence: TGTGCCAGCAGCGTGTCCGGGACACTCTACGAGCAGTACTTC.

This rearrangement joins TRBV27 to TRBJ2-7; TRBD1 might be the D (6 bases). Trimming stripped 4 bases from V and 7 bases from J, with 8 bases between. The CDR3 sequence is 11 residues long. Germline loops: CDR1 MNHEY, CDR2 SMNVEV (reference sequence). DNA for the CDR3: TGTGCCAGCAGTTGGGGACAAGAGCAGTACTTC. Its translation is CASSWGQEQYF.

The chain employs TRBV5-1 and TRBJ2-7, with 10 bases fitting TRBD1. Trimming cost V 4 bases and J 3 bases; bases outside gene matches: 7. The CDR3 consists of 15 residues. Germline assignment: CDR1 SGHRS and CDR2 YFSETQ. Here the CDR3 reads CASSLIRDRGYEQYF. The CDR3 DNA reads TGCGCCAGCAGCCTAATCCGGGACAGGGGCTACGAGCAGTACTTC. Full variable domain (rest looked up from reference TRBV5-1 and TRBJ2-7): KAGVTQTPRYLIKTRGQQVTLSCSPISGHRSVSWYQQTPGQGLQFLFEYFSETQRNKGNFPGRFSGRQFSNSRSEMNVSTLELGDSALYLCASSLIRDRGYEQYFGPGTRLTVT.

This clone has a single count. The rearrangement joins TRBV30 to TRBJ1-1; D may be TRBD1 (6 bases). Trimming removed 1 base at V and 0 bases at J, with 15 bases between. Germline values: CDR1 GTSNPN, CDR2 SVGIG (reference sequence). CDR3 length: 16 residues. CDR3 residues: CAWSGRQAWMNTEAFF. The CDR3 DNA reads TGTGCCTGGAGTGGTAGACAGGCGTGGATGAACACTGAAGCTTTCTTT.

The chain is built from TRBV19 and TRBJ1-3, with D hard to call. Germline V gene data show CDR1 as LNHDA and CDR2 as SQIVND (reference sequence). The CDR3 is 12 residues long. V was shortened by 2 bases and J by 4 bases, with 3 bases between the two germline ends. CDR3 sequence (DNA): TGTGCCAGTAGTATACGGGGAAACACCATATATTTT. Amino acids: CASSIRGNTIYF.

This chain links TRBV5-8 with TRBJ2-4; TRBD2 is a possible D gene (6 bases). The CDR3 totals 16 residues. The germline V and J ends were trimmed by 1 base and 0 bases, with 11 bases remaining between them. Germline V gene lookup returns CDR1 SGHTS and CDR2 YDEGEE. CDR3 coding DNA: TGTGCCAGCAGCTTGTTGGGGGGTTTAGCCAAAAACATTCAGTACTTC. Translating gives CASSLLGGLAKNIQYF.

The rearrangement joins TRBV28 to TRBJ2-4, with 7 bases aligning to TRBD1. This CDR3 contains 13 residues. CDR1 is MDHEN and CDR2 is SYDVKM in the germline V gene. V lost 3 bases to trimming and J lost 6 bases; unmatched junction nucleotides: 2. CDR3 in DNA: TGTGCCAGCAGTTTCGGGACAGTAAACATTCAGTACTTC. This encodes CASSFGTVNIQYF. The whole variable domain, remainder taken from reference TRBV28 and TRBJ2-4, is DVKVTQSSRYLVKRTGEKVFLECVQDMDHENMFWYRQDPGLGLRLIYFSYDVKMKEKGDIPEGYSVSREKKERFSLILESASTNQTSMYLCASSFGTVNIQYFGAGTRLSVL.

Regarding this clone: The same CDR3 arises from other DNA sequences in this sample as well. The genes are TRBV9 and TRBJ2-1; TRBD2 might be the D (5 bases). CDR3 length: 16 residues. The germline V gene encodes CDR1 SGDLS and CDR2 YYNGEE. V was pared by 0 bases and J by 4 bases, with 14 bases between. The CDR3 DNA sequence: TGTGCCAGCAGCGTAGAGGGCGGGTCCCGATACAATGAGCAGTTCTTC. It translates to CASSVEGGSRYNEQFF.

This clone was observed a single time. V is TRBV19 and J is TRBJ1-5; TRBD1 agrees at 11 bases. Germline CDR1 LNHDA, CDR2 SQIVND (reference sequence). The J segment lost 1 base and the V segment lost 4 bases, leaving 3 bases of the junction unmatched. There are 16 residues in the CDR3. The CDR3 reads CASSRTGGWSNQPQHF. The CDR3 coding sequence is TGTGCCAGTAGTAGGACAGGGGGCTGGAGCAATCAGCCCCAGCATTTT.

The chain has TRBV5-4 and TRBJ2-2; TRBD2 matches 9 bases. The CDR3 is 15 residues long. Germline V gene lookup returns CDR1 SGHNT and CDR2 YYREEE (reference sequence). J gave up 6 bases and V 2 bases, and 5 bases lay outside the gene matches. This chain's CDR3 is CASSLPSGKSGELFF. CDR3 nucleotide sequence: TGTGCCAGCAGCTTACCTAGCGGGAAGTCCGGGGAGCTGTTTTTT.

The chain has TRBV9 and TRBJ2-3; TRBD2 aligns across 8 bases. This CDR3 spans 13 amino acids. Per the germline V gene, CDR1 is SGDLS and CDR2 is YYNGEE. V dropped 4 bases and J dropped 9; count of bases not matched to a gene: 7. In nucleotides, the CDR3 is TGTGCCAGCAGCCCAGACGGGGGGGACACGCAGTATTTT. As protein: CASSPDGGDTQYF.